Listed below are T cell receptor beta chains from one sample, sequenced in a study of T cells in localized non-small cell lung cancer. The data were produced by immunoSEQ multiplex PCR, yet TCRdb's version contains in-frame clones alone and is incomplete. Of around 3,000 clones in the sample, roughly 25% were seen once. Sequencing was performed on lung tumor tissue, taken before any cancer treatment. Receptors originate from a woman aged 35 to 70 with stage I lung adenocarcinoma. Each CDR3 is given with its conserved first and last residue. A D gene is named only where the DNA matches it firmly. Size values are once, few and many counts, or a class for expanded clones, and some rows have none.

v_gene	j_gene	d_gene	abundance	CDR3aa	CDR3nt
TRBV6-8	TRBJ2-3	-	few	CASSYVGTDTQYF	TGTGCCAGCAGTTACGTTGGCACAGATACGCAGTATTTT
TRBV29-1	TRBJ1-1	-	few	CSVEVAGVEGSFF	TGCAGCGTTGAGGTCGCGGGAGTGGAGGGAAGCTTCTTT
TRBV11-3	TRBJ2-3	-	-	CASSGWGGLKDTQYF	TGTGCCAGCAGCGGATGGGGGGGGCTTAAAGATACGCAGTATTTT
TRBV6-8	TRBJ1-3	-	large	CASSLDGWGGATIYF	TGTGCCAGCAGCTTGGACGGCTGGGGAGGTGCCACCATATATTTT
TRBV30	TRBJ1-4	-	-	CAWRIKGRTTNEKLFF	TGTGCCTGGAGAATCAAGGGGAGGACAACTAATGAAAAACTGTTTTTT
TRBV11-3	TRBJ2-7	-	medium-sized	CASSNGVQSSGEQYF	TGTGCCAGCAGTAACGGGGTACAGTCGTCCGGCGAGCAGTACTTC
TRBV11-3	TRBJ2-1	TRBD1	few	CASSLDRGMNEQFF	TGTGCCAGCAGCTTGGACAGGGGGATGAATGAGCAGTTCTTC
TRBV28	TRBJ2-5	-	-	CASSLRTRQETQYF	TGTGCCAGCAGTTTACGCACTCGCCAAGAGACCCAGTACTTC
TRBV30	TRBJ2-1	-	-	CAWTLSSAQGQFF	TGTGCCTGGACCTTGTCAAGCGCCCAAGGGCAGTTCTTC
TRBV10-2	TRBJ2-5	-	few	CASRPGFAGGETQYF	TGCGCCAGTAGACCAGGTTTCGCCGGAGGAGAGACCCAGTACTTC
TRBV29-1	TRBJ2-1	TRBD2	-	CSARGPGGRDNEQFF	TGCAGCGCAAGGGGACCGGGCGGGAGGGACAATGAGCAGTTCTTC
TRBV11-3	TRBJ2-5	-	-	CASSLMGGEGETQYF	TGTGCCAGCAGCTTAATGGGGGGAGAGGGAGAGACCCAGTACTTC
TRBV6-8	TRBJ2-7	TRBD1	-	CASSRGQVPYEQYF	TGTGCCAGCAGTCGCGGACAGGTTCCCTACGAGCAGTACTTC
TRBV7-6	TRBJ2-1	-	-	CASSPGAGRISSSYNEQFF	TGTGCCAGCAGTCCCGGGGCGGGCCGGATTTCTAGCTCCTACAATGAGCAGTTCTTC
TRBV11-3	TRBJ2-7	-	medium-sized	CASSLELQTYEQYF	TGTGCCAGCAGCTTAGAGCTCCAAACCTACGAGCAGTACTTC
TRBV30	TRBJ2-5	-	-	CAWSVQVQETQYF	TGTGCCTGGAGTGTACAAGTTCAAGAGACCCAGTACTTC
TRBV19	TRBJ2-5	TRBD2	-	CASSISGGVLETQYF	TGTGCCAGTAGTATCTCGGGAGGGGTCCTGGAGACCCAGTACTTC
TRBV19	TRBJ2-1	-	-	CASSTLAAYHNEQFF	TGTGCCAGTAGCACACTAGCTGCGTATCACAATGAGCAGTTCTTC
TRBV9	TRBJ2-7	-	medium-sized	CASSTGSFHEQYF	TGTGCCAGCAGCACCGGGAGTTTCCACGAGCAGTACTTC
TRBV18	TRBJ2-7	TRBD2	-	CASSPILRFGSGSLREQYF	TGTGCCAGCTCACCCATCCTTAGGTTCGGCAGCGGGAGTCTACGCGAGCAGTACTTC
TRBV19	TRBJ2-3	TRBD2	-	CASSIGPTSGSRWDTQYF	TGTGCCAGTAGTATAGGCCCGACTAGCGGGAGCCGATGGGATACGCAGTATTTT
TRBV18	TRBJ2-5	-	-	CASSPRIVTPYQETQYF	TGTGCCAGCTCACCACGAATCGTGACACCATACCAAGAGACCCAGTACTTC
TRBV6-8	TRBJ2-2	-	-	CASRSRRGGELFF	TGTGCCAGCAGGTCCCGACGTGGCGGGGAGCTGTTTTTT
TRBV15	TRBJ2-1	-	large	CATSRELGGHEQFF	TGTGCCACCAGCAGAGAGTTGGGTGGCCATGAGCAGTTCTTC